The 6 T cell receptor beta chains in this list originate from one sample, sequenced in a study of PD-1 blockade in classical Hodgkin lymphoma. The method was immunoSEQ multiplex PCR; TCRdb's version includes in-frame clones alone and lacks a portion of them. The sample consists of approximately 96,000 clones, 85% to 95% of them appearing once. The time point is: cycle 4 day 1 (C4D1), after less than seven weeks of nivolumab. All trial patients relapsed after autologous stem cell transplantation. This specimen was peripheral blood mononuclear cells (PBMCs), taken before the fourth cycle of nivolumab. Receptor source: a human donor with classical Hodgkin lymphoma.

The chain recombines TRBV28 with TRBJ2-3; TRBD1 matches 10 bases. V lost 6 bases and J lost 3; bases outside the gene matches: 12. The CDR3 contains 17 residues. CDR1 and CDR2 (germline): MDHEN, SYDVKM. CDR3 bases: TGTGCCAGCAGCCAGATACGCCGGGACAGGGGAACAGATACGCAGTATTTT. This gives the protein CASSQIRRDRGTDTQYF. The variable domain in full, completed from reference TRBV28 and TRBJ2-3, reads DVKVTQSSRYLVKRTGEKVFLECVQDMDHENMFWYRQDPGLGLRLIYFSYDVKMKEKGDIPEGYSVSREKKERFSLILESASTNQTSMYLCASSQIRRDRGTDTQYFGPGTRLTVL.

This chain joins TRBV10-3 and TRBJ1-1; D gene unclear. This CDR3 is built from 13 residues. The germline V gene encodes CDR1 ENHRY and CDR2 SYGVKD. With 6 bases removed from V and 0 bases from J, the gap between germline ends came to 8 bases. The CDR3 region has the DNA TGTGCCATCAGGAGGACCGTGAACACTGAAGCTTTCTTT. This encodes CAIRRTVNTEAFF.

The V call is TRBV4-2, the J call TRBJ2-7, with D uncertain. The CDR3 is 14 amino acids. V lost 1 base and J 2 bases, leaving 9 bases between the germline ends. Germline CDR1 and CDR2: LGHNA and YNFKEQ. CDR3 in DNA: TGTGCCAGCAGCCAAGGGTACGGTGCCTACGAGCAGTACTTC. As protein: CASSQGYGAYEQYF.

The chain recombines TRBV27 with TRBJ2-5; the D is unclear. V lost 2 bases and J lost 5, with 21 bases in between. The length of the CDR3 is 17 residues. The germline V gene has CDR1 MNHEY and CDR2 SMNVEV (reference sequence). CDR3 loop: CASSLPNRAPSLETQYF. The CDR3 DNA reads TGTGCCAGCAGTTTACCCAATCGAGCCCCCTCTTTGGAGACCCAGTACTTC.

The V gene is TRBV10-2, the J gene TRBJ1-1, with D maybe TRBD1 (5 bases). Germline values: CDR1 WSHSY, CDR2 SAAADI. V lost 0 bases and J lost 2, with 16 bases in between. This CDR3 spans 17 amino acids. The CDR3 loop reads CASSESGGRGPNTEAFF. CDR3 nucleotide sequence: TGCGCCAGCAGTGAGTCGGGAGGGCGGGGCCCAAACACTGAAGCTTTCTTT.

This clone was picked up one time. This chain joins TRBV10-1 and TRBJ2-2; no clear D gene. Trimming cost V 4 bases and J 2 bases, with 23 bases left between them. Germline V gene data show CDR1 as WNHNN and CDR2 as SYGVQD (reference sequence). This CDR3 is 19 amino acids long. The CDR3 bases are TGCGCCAGCAGTGGTAAGGACCGCAATAGGATTGGTAACACCGGGGAGCTGTTTTTT. As protein: CASSGKDRNRIGNTGELFF.